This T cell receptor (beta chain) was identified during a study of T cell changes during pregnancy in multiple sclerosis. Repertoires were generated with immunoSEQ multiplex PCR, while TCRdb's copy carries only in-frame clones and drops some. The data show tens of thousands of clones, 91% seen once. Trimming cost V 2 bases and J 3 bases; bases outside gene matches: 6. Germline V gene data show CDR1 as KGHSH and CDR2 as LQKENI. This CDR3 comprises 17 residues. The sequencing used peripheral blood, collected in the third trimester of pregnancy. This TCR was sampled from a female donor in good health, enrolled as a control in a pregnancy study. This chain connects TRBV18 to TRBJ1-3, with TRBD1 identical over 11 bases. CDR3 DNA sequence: TGTGCCAGCTCACCATACCGGGACAGGGGGTATGGAAACACCATATATTTT. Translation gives CASSPYRDRGYGNTIYF.